This T cell receptor beta chain was documented in a study of blood T cell repertoires in COVID-19. About the research overall: The study drew acute and convalescent COVID-19 samples from the United States, Italy and Spain. T cells, B-cell-depleted T cells, or PBMCs provided the cDNA or gDNA that served as material.

Between the trimmed V and J ends, which lost 3 bases and 7 bases, there was a span of 10 bases. Germline lookup yields CDR1 SQVTM and CDR2 ANQGSEA. The CDR3 is made up of 13 amino acids. Per the study methods: Nucleated cell counts were estimated from reference gene primer amplification. TCRdb's table, derived via immunoSEQ multiplex PCR, lists solely in-frame clones and lacks some. The V and J calls and clone size were taken over from that table, and D and trimming were inferred from the DNA. The table includes hundreds of thousands of clones, around 88% detected once. This TCR was recovered from a woman in her thirties with acute or convalescent COVID-19. The chain uses TRBV29-1 and TRBJ1-6; D may be TRBD1 (5 bases). The source material was peripheral blood. CDR3 DNA: TGCAGCGTTGACAGGGTGGAGAATTCACCCCTCCACTTT. Its translation: CSVDRVENSPLHF.